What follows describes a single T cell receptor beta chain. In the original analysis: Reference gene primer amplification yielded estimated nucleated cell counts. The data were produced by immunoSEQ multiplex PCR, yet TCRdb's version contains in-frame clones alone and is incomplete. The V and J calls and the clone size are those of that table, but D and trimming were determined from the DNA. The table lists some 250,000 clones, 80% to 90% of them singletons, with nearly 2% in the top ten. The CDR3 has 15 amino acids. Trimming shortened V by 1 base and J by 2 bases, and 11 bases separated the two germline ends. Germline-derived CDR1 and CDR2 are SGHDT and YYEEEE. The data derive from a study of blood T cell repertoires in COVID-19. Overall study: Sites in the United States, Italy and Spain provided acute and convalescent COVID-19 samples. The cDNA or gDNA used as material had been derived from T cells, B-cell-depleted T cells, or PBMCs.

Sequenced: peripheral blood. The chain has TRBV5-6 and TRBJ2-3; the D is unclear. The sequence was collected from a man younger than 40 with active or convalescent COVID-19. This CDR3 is CASSLIEDSTDTQYF. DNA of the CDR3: TGTGCCAGCAGCTTGATTGAGGATTCCACAGATACGCAGTATTTT.